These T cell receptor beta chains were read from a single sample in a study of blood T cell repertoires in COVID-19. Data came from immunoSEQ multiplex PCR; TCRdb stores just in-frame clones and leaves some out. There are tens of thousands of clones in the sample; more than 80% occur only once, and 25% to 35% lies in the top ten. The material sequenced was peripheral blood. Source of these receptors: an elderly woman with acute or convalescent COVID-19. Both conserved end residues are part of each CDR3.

CDR3 protein: CASSLARDNSYEQYF
V gene: TRBV7-8

CDR3 protein: CASSGIGLPKRQYF
V gene: TRBV7-2

CDR3 protein: CASSLDGRAETQYF
V gene: TRBV5-1

CDR3 protein: CASSRQSNSRSPLHF
V gene: TRBV5-4

CDR3 protein: CASSLGPQGFFSYEQYF
V gene: TRBV7-2

CDR3 protein: CASSFWGRGNENGYTF
V gene: TRBV7-9

CDR3 protein: CASSLGTGPDQPQHF
V gene: TRBV11-3

CDR3 protein: CASREPGQGGEQYF
V gene: TRBV7-9

CDR3 protein: CASSQGGTFQETQYF
V gene: TRBV14

CDR3 protein: CASSLVGAADGELFF
V gene: TRBV7-2

CDR3 protein: CARSLNLGTGVSDEQFF
V gene: TRBV5-3

CDR3 protein: CASSWSSAGAYEQYF
V gene: TRBV11-2

CDR3 protein: CASSSPPEGSYEQYF
V gene: TRBV7-2

CDR3 protein: CASSRRAGSGSPLHF
V gene: TRBV7-3

CDR3 protein: CASSVQGYTEAFF
V gene: TRBV2

CDR3 protein: CASSRTSGRNTQYF
V gene: TRBV6-5

CDR3 protein: CASSLGVALTDTQYF
V gene: TRBV7-9

CDR3 protein: CASSLAAGQYEQYF
V gene: TRBV5-1

CDR3 protein: CATSDGQGEEKLFF
V gene: TRBV24-1

CDR3 protein: CASSEVGTADSGGYTF
V gene: TRBV4-3

CDR3 protein: CASSGSSGNTGELFF
V gene: TRBV6-6

CDR3 protein: CASSFLRGRGYEQYF
V gene: TRBV12-1

CDR3 protein: CASSQTSGAYNEQFF
V gene: TRBV7-9

CDR3 protein: CASSADRYSYNEQFF
V gene: TRBV5-6

CDR3 protein: CARSLEGGGNTIYF
V gene: TRBV5-3

CDR3 protein: CASVTGTREQYF
V gene: TRBV27

CDR3 protein: CASRLGGGSNYGYTF
V gene: TRBV27

CDR3 protein: CASSWGTGDTEAFF
V gene: TRBV6-5

CDR3 protein: CAISDSKTRNTEAFF
V gene: TRBV10-3

CDR3 protein: CASSLDQGLGPGYTF
V gene: TRBV7-8

CDR3 protein: CASSARREHIVEQYF
V gene: TRBV5-4

CDR3 protein: CASGTGTYEQYF
V gene: TRBV27

CDR3 protein: CASLAGAETQYF
V gene: TRBV12-3/TRBV12-4

CDR3 protein: CASSPGLAGETQYF
V gene: TRBV5-1

CDR3 protein: CASSLVPTSGGAYNEQFF
V gene: TRBV5-5

CDR3 protein: CASSSYHHEAGELFF
V gene: TRBV19